This T cell receptor beta chain was profiled in a study of shared clonotypes between healthy human individuals. Study-level results: Sharing across a handful of donors was seen in 4% to 6.5% of naive CD4 clonotypes.

It was across several immunoSEQ plates that each subset's genomic DNA was evenly split. TCRdb's table, derived via immunoSEQ multiplex PCR, lists solely in-frame clones and lacks some. The repertoire holds about 2 million clones, with over 85% as singletons. Naive-designated CD8 cells lacked CD45RO, were positively enriched for CCR7, and omitted terminally differentiated effector memory CD45RA+ cells. Comment on this clone: Its antigen is not known. The sample contains more than one DNA sequence encoding this CDR3.

This CDR3 has 13 amino acids. Germline V gene data show CDR1 as SGHTA and CDR2 as FQGNSA. V lost 5 bases to trimming and J lost 4 bases, with 12 bases between them. Material: naive CD8+ T cells sorted from blood. The chain recombines TRBV7-2 with TRBJ2-7; a possible D gene is TRBD2 (6 bases). This clonotype was obtained from a man between 18 and 35 years old in good health. CDR3 region: CASSRDSSYEQYF. The CDR3 coding sequence is TGTGCCAGCAGCAGGGACTCGTCGTACGAGCAGTACTTC.